This T cell receptor beta chain was recovered during a study of shared clonotypes between healthy human individuals. Terminally differentiated effector memory CD45RA+ cells were excluded from the naive CD8 cells, which were CD45RO-negative and positively selected for CCR7. With respect to this clone: The target antigen is unknown.

This CDR3 region has 18 residues. CDR1 and CDR2 (germline): LGHNA, YSLEER. Trimming removed 0 bases from V and 3 bases from J; junction bases left unmatched: 11. Per the study methods: Filtering differed, since immunoSEQ gave only junction sequences and no quality scores. The table came from immunoSEQ multiplex PCR; TCRdb's copy has only in-frame clones and leaves some out. That table furnishes V, J and clone size, whereas the DNA furnished D and trimming. The sample lists a few million clones, roughly 93% occurring once. Study-wide points: Generally, naive subsets (rather than memory subsets) showed larger estimated richness.

The V call is TRBV4-3, the J call TRBJ2-3; the match to TRBD1 covers 8 bases. The material sequenced was naive CD8+ T cells from PBMCs. The clonotype comes from a man between 18 and 29 years old in good health. Some clones in this sample may be carry-over from other donors' samples. The CDR3 sequence is CASSQDIRQGYWTDTQYF. The CDR3 bases are TGCGCCAGCAGCCAAGATATTCGACAGGGGTATTGGACAGATACGCAGTATTTT.